Listed here are 32 T cell receptor beta chains from one sample, sequenced in a study of OX40 agonist ivuxolimab in advanced cancers. Libraries were prepared by immunoSEQ multiplex PCR; TCRdb keeps only in-frame clonotypes and omits some of them. The table includes 77,000 or so clones, 90% to 95% detected once. Sequences were derived from CD4+ or CD8+ T cells sorted from blood, sampled in a trial of the OX40 agonist ivuxolimab. Receptor source: an adult with an advanced solid tumor such as melanoma, head and neck, liver or kidney cancer.

The chain uses TRBV10-3 and TRBJ2-7; no clear D gene. The CDR3 length is 13 residues. V lost 0 bases, J lost 5 bases, and 8 bases lay in between. The germline CDR1 and CDR2 sequences are ENHRY and SYGVKD. Written as DNA, the CDR3 is TGTGCCATCAGTGAGTCAGGGTTTGACGAGCAGTACTTC. This codes for CAISESGFDEQYF.

V is TRBV7-2 and J is TRBJ2-5; D is uncertain. CDR1 SGHTA and CDR2 FQGNSA come from the germline V gene. Trimming took off 3 bases at V and 1 base at J, with 6 bases between the two ends. CDR3 size: 13 residues. This CDR3 is CASSFHRQETQYF. The CDR3 DNA reads as TGTGCCAGCAGCTTTCACCGCCAAGAGACCCAGTACTTC.

V usage is TRBV6-6 and J usage is TRBJ1-1, with D perhaps matching TRBD1 (5 bases). Trimming shortened V by 2 bases and J by 4 bases, and 17 bases separated the two germline ends. This CDR3 is 16 amino acids long. CDR1 and CDR2 (germline): MNHNY, SVGAGI (reference sequence). CDR3 amino acids: CASSYNRNLRSTEAFF. The CDR3 coding sequence is TGTGCCAGCAGTTACAACAGGAACTTGAGGAGCACTGAAGCTTTCTTT.

The chain joins TRBV9 to TRBJ2-5; D ambiguous. Germline V gene data show CDR1 as SGDLS and CDR2 as YYNGEE. This CDR3 has 16 residues. V dropped 2 bases and J dropped 4 bases, with 18 bases sitting between them. Here the CDR3 reads CASSVSPNYRGETQYF. CDR3 DNA sequence: TGTGCCAGCAGCGTCTCCCCCAATTACAGAGGAGAGACCCAGTACTTC.

The rearrangement uses TRBV6-5 and TRBJ1-2, with 8 bases fitting TRBD1. This CDR3 is 14 amino acids long. Germline-derived CDR1 and CDR2 are MNHEY and SVGAGI. The J segment lost 7 bases and the V segment lost 5 bases, leaving 9 bases of the junction unmatched. CDR3 coding DNA: TGTGCCAGCAGTCCCGTCCAGGGGGCGGCTGGCTACACCTTC. It yields the protein CASSPVQGAAGYTF.

J is TRBJ2-7 and V is TRBV12-2; the table gives TRBD2 as D, unverified against the DNA. TRBV12-2 constitutes a pseudogene. The CDR3 has 13 amino acids. This chain's CDR3 is CASRLGLAGVRYF. The CDR3 nucleotides read TGTGCAAGTCGCTTAGGACTAGCGGGAGTTCGGTACTTC.

This rearrangement joins TRBV28 to TRBJ2-1, with 7 bases identical to TRBD1. The V and J ends lost 4 bases and 14 bases, in that order; junction bases with no gene match: 5. This CDR3 region has 11 residues. Germline loops: CDR1 MDHEN, CDR2 SYDVKM. CDR3: CASSSQTGKFF. In nucleotides, the CDR3 is TGTGCCAGCAGTTCACAGACAGGGAAGTTCTTC. Variable domain in full (rest from reference TRBV28 and TRBJ2-1): DVKVTQSSRYLVKRTGEKVFLECVQDMDHENMFWYRQDPGLGLRLIYFSYDVKMKEKGDIPEGYSVSREKKERFSLILESASTNQTSMYLCASSSQTGKFFGPGTRLTVL.

This chain connects TRBV7-2 to TRBJ1-2; D call uncertain. This CDR3 has 14 amino acids. The germline gives CDR1 SGHTA, CDR2 FQGNSA. The germline V and J ends were trimmed by 1 base and 1 base, with 7 bases remaining between them. CDR3 DNA sequence: TGTGCCAGCAGCTTAGGCCTTATTAACTATGGCTACACCTTC. It is translated as CASSLGLINYGYTF.

V usage is TRBV5-4 and J usage is TRBJ2-1, with 9 nucleotides matching TRBD1. The CDR3 has 15 residues. With V trimmed by 3 bases and J by 0 bases, 1 base remained unmatched. Germline V gene sequence: CDR1 SGHNT, CDR2 YYREEE (reference sequence). The CDR3 DNA reads as TGTGCCAGCAGCTCGGGACAGGGCTCCTACAATGAGCAGTTCTTC. Translation: CASSSGQGSYNEQFF.

The chain combines TRBV9 with TRBJ1-3; D not resolved. Trimming pared 4 bases from V and 4 bases from J, leaving 15 bases between. The CDR3 covers 15 residues. Per the germline V gene, CDR1 is SGDLS and CDR2 is YYNGEE. The CDR3 DNA is TGTGCCAGCAGCCCCGGAGGCCTAGGCGGAAACACCATATATTTT. This encodes CASSPGGLGGNTIYF.

This chain uses TRBV30 with TRBJ1-4; the D gene is possibly TRBD1 (6 bases). Trimming took 5 bases from V and 2 from J, leaving 9 bases between them. Germline V gene sequence: CDR1 GTSNPN, CDR2 SVGIG (reference sequence). This CDR3 comprises 13 residues. The CDR3 DNA is TGTGCCTGGGGGGGGCCGACTAATGAAAAACTGTTTTTT. This gives the protein CAWGGPTNEKLFF.

The rearrangement joins TRBV11-2 to TRBJ2-4; D is tentatively TRBD1 or TRBD2 (5 bases each). V lost 1 base, J lost 2 bases, and 12 bases lay in between. In germline, CDR1 is SGHAT, CDR2 FQNNGV. The CDR3 is 16 residues long. In DNA, the CDR3 is TGTGCCAGCAGCTTAGTTGGGGGAATAACCAAAAACATTCAGTACTTC. It codes for CASSLVGGITKNIQYF.

The chain combines TRBV27 with TRBJ1-3; D ambiguous. V was shortened by 0 bases and J by 0 bases, with 6 bases between the two germline ends. Germline assignment: CDR1 MNHEY and CDR2 SMNVEV (reference sequence). The CDR3 contains 15 residues. The CDR3 region is CASSLSGHSGNTIYF. The DNA for the CDR3 is TGTGCCAGCAGTTTATCAGGCCACTCTGGAAACACCATATATTTT.

J is TRBJ2-2 and V is TRBV9, with TRBD1 identical over 7 bases. The CDR3 has 16 amino acids. J gave up 0 bases and V 3 bases, and 5 bases lay outside the gene matches. Germline V gene data show CDR1 as SGDLS and CDR2 as YYNGEE. CDR3 loop: CASSGQGPANTGELFF. The CDR3 region has the DNA TGTGCCAGCAGCGGACAGGGCCCAGCGAACACCGGGGAGCTGTTTTTT.

The rearrangement links TRBV7-7 to TRBJ2-3; 10 positions match TRBD1. Germline CDR1 SSHAT, CDR2 FNYEAQ (reference sequence). This CDR3 has 14 amino acids. The trim removed 3 bases at V and 5 bases at J, leaving 2 bases unmatched. The CDR3 sequence is CASSLTGGLDTQYF. CDR3 nucleotide sequence: TGTGCCAGCAGCTTGACAGGGGGCTTAGATACGCAGTATTTT. The full variable domain, with the rest looked up from reference TRBV7-7 and TRBJ2-3, is GAGVSQSPRYKVTKRGQDVTLRCDPISSHATLYWYQQALGQGPEFLTYFNYEAQPDKSGLPSDRFSAERPEGSISTLTIQRTEQRDSAMYRCASSLTGGLDTQYFGPGTRLTVL.

The chain carries TRBV6-6 and TRBJ2-5; 11 nucleotides align to TRBD2. V dropped 6 bases and J dropped 1; count of bases not matched to a gene: 7. The germline V gene has CDR1 MNHNY and CDR2 SVGAGI (reference sequence). The length of the CDR3 is 16 residues. CDR3 in DNA: TGTGCCAGCAGCCCCGGGACTAGCGGACCCCAAGAGACCCAGTACTTC. As protein: CASSPGTSGPQETQYF.

This rearrangement joins TRBV27 to TRBJ2-5; 7 nucleotides align to TRBD2. The V segment lost 2 bases and the J segment 5 bases; nucleotides outside the gene matches: 2. CDR1 is MNHEY, CDR2 SMNVEV, per germline (reference sequence). The CDR3 length is 13 residues. The CDR3 loop reads CASSLRGGETQYF. CDR3 in DNA: TGTGCCAGCAGTTTAAGGGGAGGGGAGACCCAGTACTTC.

A single count supports this clone. V is TRBV7-8 and J is TRBJ2-7; weak D call: TRBD1 (6 bases). V was trimmed by 2 bases and J by 2 bases, leaving 13 bases between them. The CDR3 covers 15 residues. Germline V lookup: CDR1 SGHVS, CDR2 FQNEAQ. In DNA form, the CDR3 reads TGTGCCAGCAGCTTACAGGGGAGCCTACCCTACGAGCAGTACTTC. Its translation: CASSLQGSLPYEQYF.

This clone was found once. This chain uses TRBV18 with TRBJ1-5; the D is unclear. Trimming left V 3 bases short and J 7 bases short, with 10 bases between. Germline loops: CDR1 KGHSH, CDR2 LQKENI. This CDR3 is 13 amino acids long. The CDR3 loop is CASSPEERQPQHF. The DNA for the CDR3 is TGTGCCAGCTCACCGGAGGAAAGGCAGCCCCAGCATTTT.

The rearrangement joins TRBV2 to TRBJ2-3; D not resolved. V lost 2 bases, J lost 2 bases, and 8 bases lay in between. The CDR3 sequence is 14 residues long. Germline CDR1 reads SNHLY; CDR2 reads FYNNEI. The CDR3 nucleotides read TGTGCCAGCAGTGAACTCGGGTACACAGATACGCAGTATTTT. Protein product: CASSELGYTDTQYF.

The chain recombines TRBV7-9 with TRBJ2-7; the D gene is possibly TRBD1 (5 bases). V was shortened by 0 bases and J by 1 base, with 10 bases between the two germline ends. This CDR3 is built from 15 residues. Per germline, CDR1 SEHNR and CDR2 FQNEAQ (reference sequence). The CDR3 spells CASSLAAGFSYEQYF. The CDR3 DNA reads TGTGCCAGCAGCTTAGCGGCAGGGTTTTCCTACGAGCAGTACTTC.

The chain couples TRBV5-4 to TRBJ1-4, with 10 bases fitting TRBD1. Germline V CDR1 and CDR2: SGHNT, YYREEE (reference sequence). This CDR3 region has 17 residues. V shed 4 bases, J shed 2 bases, and the junction held 8 bases outside the gene matches. This chain's CDR3 is CASSTRQGAATNEKLFF. The DNA for the CDR3 is TGTGCCAGCAGCACCAGACAGGGGGCGGCCACTAATGAAAAACTGTTTTTT.

The V call is TRBV10-2, the J call TRBJ1-3; D is possibly TRBD1 (5 bases). The germline V gene has CDR1 WSHSY and CDR2 SAAADI. V lost 3 bases to trimming and J lost 0 bases, with 6 bases between them. This CDR3 region has 14 residues. Written as DNA, the CDR3 is TGCGCCAGCAGTGAACAGGTCTCTGGAAACACCATATATTTT. Its translation is CASSEQVSGNTIYF.

The rearrangement joins TRBV5-1 to TRBJ2-3; no clear D. Germline V lookup: CDR1 SGHRS, CDR2 YFSETQ. The CDR3 contains 15 residues. The V and J ends lost 6 bases and 0 bases respectively, with 14 bases between them. Written as DNA, the CDR3 is TGCGCCAGCACTCCAATATCGGCTAGCACAGATACGCAGTATTTT. It yields the protein CASTPISASTDTQYF.

The V call is TRBV6-6, the J call TRBJ1-2, with TRBD1 matching 9 bases. Trimming at V came to 5 bases and at J to 8 bases, leaving 9 bases not matched to a gene. The germline gives CDR1 MNHNY, CDR2 SVGAGI (reference sequence). This CDR3 region has 14 residues. CDR3 sequence reads: CASSRGQGGEGYTF. CDR3 nucleotide sequence: TGTGCCAGCAGTCGGGGACAGGGTGGGGAAGGCTACACCTTC.

This chain joins TRBV5-1 and TRBJ1-1; D not resolved. The V gene's germline CDR1 is SGHRS and CDR2 YFSETQ. Trimming took 5 bases from V and 1 from J, leaving 12 bases between them. The CDR3 is 14 amino acids. Here the CDR3 reads CASSIQAGNTEAFF. The CDR3 DNA follows: TGCGCCAGCAGTATTCAAGCTGGGAACACTGAAGCTTTCTTT.

The chain recombines TRBV18 with TRBJ1-2; TRBD1 might be the D (5 bases). CDR1 and CDR2 from the germline V gene are KGHSH and LQKENI. This CDR3 has 14 residues. Deletions cut 2 bases from V and 4 bases from J, with 11 bases between. The CDR3: CASSPTTGVYGYTF. CDR3 DNA sequence: TGTGCCAGCTCACCAACAACAGGAGTCTATGGCTACACCTTC. The complete variable domain, with remaining parts taken from reference TRBV18 and TRBJ1-2, reads NAGVMQNPRHLVRRRGQEARLRCSPMKGHSHVYWYRQLPEEGLKFMVYLQKENIIDESGMPKERFSAEFPKEGPSILRIQQVVRGDSAAYFCASSPTTGVYGYTFGSGTRLTVV.

The chain couples TRBV19 to TRBJ2-1; tentatively, D is TRBD1 or TRBD2 (5 bases each). This CDR3 spans 15 amino acids. The V end was cut by 1 base, the J end by 4 bases, with 11 bases between. Per the germline V gene, CDR1 is LNHDA and CDR2 is SQIVND (reference sequence). CDR3 loop: CASSIAKWGYNEQFF. Here the CDR3 DNA reads TGTGCCAGTAGTATAGCCAAGTGGGGGTACAATGAGCAGTTCTTC.

The J gene is TRBJ2-5, the V gene TRBV27, with D tentatively TRBD1 (5 bases). There are 13 residues in the CDR3. Germline lookup yields CDR1 MNHEY and CDR2 SMNVEV (reference sequence). V lost 5 bases, J lost 5 bases, and 12 bases lay in between. The CDR3 sequence: CASSLEPGETQYF. CDR3 nucleotides: TGTGCCAGCAGTCTCGAACCAGGGGAGACCCAGTACTTC.

The chain links TRBV29-1 to TRBJ2-7; the D is unclear. Germline CDR1 reads SQVTM; CDR2 reads ANQGSEA. This CDR3 is 11 amino acids long. V dropped 3 bases and J dropped 6 bases, with 9 bases sitting between them. CDR3 region: CSVDVGGEQYF. The CDR3 coding sequence is TGCAGCGTTGATGTGGGTGGCGAGCAGTACTTC.

The rearrangement uses TRBV16 and TRBJ1-2, with TRBD1 matching 9 bases. The V segment lost 2 bases and the J segment 7 bases; nucleotides outside the gene matches: 2. The CDR3 is 13 amino acids. Per the germline V gene, CDR1 is KGHSY and CDR2 is FQNENV. The CDR3 loop is CASSQGTGSGYTF. The CDR3 DNA reads as TGTGCCAGCAGCCAAGGGACAGGGTCTGGCTACACCTTC.

The chain is built from TRBV28 and TRBJ1-4, with 7 positions matching TRBD1. Germline lookup yields CDR1 MDHEN and CDR2 SYDVKM. This CDR3 comprises 15 residues. The V segment lost 6 bases and the J segment 0 bases; nucleotides outside the gene matches: 4. CDR3 sequence: CASRRQGSTNEKLFF. CDR3 sequence (DNA): TGTGCCAGCAGACGACAGGGATCAACTAATGAAAAACTGTTTTTT.